This passage covers 9 T cell receptor beta chains from one sample sequenced in a study of control samples from healthy donors and cancer patients. Generated by immunoSEQ multiplex PCR, the TCRdb table keeps only in-frame clones and is missing some. The sample has 130,000 or so clones, 94% seen once; the top ten hold around 13%. Sequenced: blood. These TCRs come from a man aged 40-50 years in good health.

V gene TRBV5-1 combines with J gene TRBJ1-3; D ambiguous. Germline CDR1 reads SGHRS; CDR2 reads YFSETQ. Trimming took off 0 bases at V and 0 bases at J, with 10 bases between the two ends. The CDR3 loop spans 16 amino acids. CDR3 amino acids: CASSLAWGNSGNTIYF. CDR3 nucleotide sequence: TGCGCCAGCAGCTTGGCATGGGGAAACTCTGGAAACACCATATATTTT.

CDR3 sequence (DNA): TGTGCCAGCAGTTACACAAAGGTGAACACTGAAGCTTTCTTT. Amino acids: CASSYTKVNTEAFF. This chain joins TRBV6-5 and TRBJ1-1, with D unresolved. V gave up 2 bases and J gave up 0 bases, with 7 bases separating them. The CDR3 runs to 14 residues. CDR1 and CDR2 from the germline V gene are MNHEY and SVGAGI.

The V call is TRBV29-1, the J call TRBJ1-2; TRBD1 matches 7 bases. V lost 6 bases to trimming and J lost 8 bases; unmatched junction nucleotides: 12. This CDR3 spans 13 amino acids. Germline V gives CDR1 SQVTM, CDR2 ANQGSEA. The DNA of the CDR3 is TGCAGCGTAACACACAAACAGGGGACCGGCTACACCTTC. Translating gives CSVTHKQGTGYTF.

This chain uses TRBV6-1 with TRBJ1-3; D remains ambiguous. The V end lost 0 bases, the J end lost 2 bases, and 2 bases lay between the germline ends. The germline V gene has CDR1 MNHNS and CDR2 SASEGT. This CDR3 is 13 amino acids long. The CDR3 here is CASSEAPGNTIYF. In DNA form, the CDR3 reads TGTGCCAGCAGTGAAGCGCCTGGAAACACCATATATTTT.

This clone came up a few times. The gene calls are TRBV6-2 or TRBV6-3 and TRBJ2-7; D might be TRBD2 (6 bases). This CDR3 contains 12 residues. Germline CDR1 and CDR2: MNHEY and SVGEGT. The V end lost 0 bases, the J end lost 6 bases, and 6 bases lay between the germline ends. The CDR3 region has the DNA TGTGCCAGCAGTTACTCCGGGGGCGAGCAGTACTTC. Translation: CASSYSGGEQYF.

V gene TRBV11-3 combines with J gene TRBJ2-1; 14 bases line up with TRBD2. The CDR3 is 18 amino acids. Germline values: CDR1 SGHNT, CDR2 YENEEA. V was pared by 6 bases and J by 5 bases, with 12 bases of the junction left unmatched. CDR3 coding DNA: TGTGCCAGCAGTCCCCTTCCGGGACTAGCGGGAGCAAACAATGAGCAGTTCTTC. Translating gives CASSPLPGLAGANNEQFF. The full variable domain, its missing parts supplied by reference TRBV11-3 and TRBJ2-1, is EAGVVQSPRYKIIEKKQPVAFWCNPISGHNTLYWYLQNLGQGPELLIRYENEEAVDDSQLPKDRFSAERLKGVDSTLKIQPAELGDSAVYLCASSPLPGLAGANNEQFFGPGTRLTVL.

This clone showed up just once. This rearrangement joins TRBV5-6 to TRBJ1-2; 7 bases are shared with TRBD1. CDR1 is SGHDT and CDR2 is YYEEEE in the germline V gene. This CDR3 is built from 14 residues. Trimming took 4 bases from V and 4 from J; bases not matched to a gene: 7. CDR3 in amino acids: CASSGGTVVYGYTF. In DNA, the CDR3 is TGTGCCAGCAGCGGCGGGACAGTGGTCTATGGCTACACCTTC.

The J gene is TRBJ1-1, the V gene TRBV21-1. TRBV21-1 represents a pseudogene. This CDR3 spans 16 amino acids. The CDR3 loop reads CASSPWGGLRNTEAFF. CDR3 nucleotide sequence: TGTGCCAGCAGCCCTTGGGGGGGTCTTCGAAACACTGAAGCTTTCTTT.

This chain connects TRBV10-3 to TRBJ2-2; TRBD1 matches 9 bases. The J segment lost 4 bases and the V segment lost 4 bases, leaving 10 bases of the junction unmatched. Germline V CDR1 and CDR2: ENHRY, SYGVKD. The CDR3 loop spans 17 amino acids. The CDR3 coding sequence is TGTGCCATCAGTGGGGACAGGGTGAGGTCTCGCACCGGGGAGCTGTTTTTT. Its protein product is CAISGDRVRSRTGELFF.